This entry features one T cell receptor beta chain sequence. This entry belongs to a study of blood T cell repertoires in COVID-19. The wider study: The United States, Italy and Spain were the sources of the acute and convalescent COVID-19 samples. In each case, the material was cDNA or gDNA derived from T cells, B-cell-depleted T cells, or PBMCs.

V dropped 0 bases and J dropped 2; count of bases not matched to a gene: 12. CDR3 length: 19 residues. The V gene's germline CDR1 is LGHDT and CDR2 YNNKEL (reference sequence). Original data processing: Estimation of nucleated cell counts was performed using reference gene primer amplification. Sequencing was performed with immunoSEQ multiplex PCR; in TCRdb, only in-frame clones are kept and a portion is missing. V, J and clone size reflect that table, while D and trimming were determined from the DNA. The sample carries roughly 200,000 clones, over 75% recorded once. The V and J genes are TRBV3-1 (or the pseudogene TRBV3-2) and TRBJ2-3; 9 bases align to TRBD2. The receptor was isolated from a woman aged 80 or over with active or convalescent COVID-19. The sample comprised peripheral blood. The CDR3 loop is CASSQDVRWVAGATDTQYF. For the CDR3, the DNA is TGTGCCAGCAGCCAAGATGTTCGGTGGGTAGCGGGGGCCACAGATACGCAGTATTTT.